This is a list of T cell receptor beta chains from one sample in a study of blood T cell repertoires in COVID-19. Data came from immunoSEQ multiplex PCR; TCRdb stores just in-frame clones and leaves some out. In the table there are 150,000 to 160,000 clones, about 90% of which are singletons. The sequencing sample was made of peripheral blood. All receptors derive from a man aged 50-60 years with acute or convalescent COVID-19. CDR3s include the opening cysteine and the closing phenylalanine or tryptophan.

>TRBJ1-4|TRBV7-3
CASSLGIWGRQGVHGNEKLFF
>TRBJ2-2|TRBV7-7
CASSLRPIFQGTGELFF
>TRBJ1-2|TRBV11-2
CASSSEVGYGYTF
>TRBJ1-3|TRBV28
CASSSPTGIEGNTIYF
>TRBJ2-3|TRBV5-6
CASSLLGTSGNPGADTQYF
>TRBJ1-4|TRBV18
CASSGQGATNEKLFF
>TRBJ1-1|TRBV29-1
CSVSFGIGNTEAFF
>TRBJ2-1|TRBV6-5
CASRFEQGPYNEQFF
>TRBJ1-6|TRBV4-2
CASSRPGAPLHF
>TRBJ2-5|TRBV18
CASSLGQGWPKGTQYF
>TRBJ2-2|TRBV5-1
CASSLTGTTGELFF
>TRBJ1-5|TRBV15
CATRRTGFDNQPQHF
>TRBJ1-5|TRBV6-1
CASSERQGDQPQHF
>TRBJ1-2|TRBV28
CASSLGPQGAMDGYTF
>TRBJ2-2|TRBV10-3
CAISESMGLRGPNTGELFF
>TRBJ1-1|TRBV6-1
CASSEGAGNTEAFF
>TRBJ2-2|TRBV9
CASSVSSGSLGELFF
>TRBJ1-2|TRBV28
CATRENYGYTF
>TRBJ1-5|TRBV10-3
CAISVMGSQPQHF
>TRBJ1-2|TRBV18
CASRTTTGGYGYTF
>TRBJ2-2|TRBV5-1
CASSLAQALTGELFF
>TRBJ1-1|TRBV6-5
CASSLRQGLNTEAFF
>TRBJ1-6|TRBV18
CASSPGQTNSPLHF
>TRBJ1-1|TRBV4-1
CASSRGLNTEAFF
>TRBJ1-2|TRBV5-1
CASSLAGANYGYTF
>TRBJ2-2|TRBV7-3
CASSLPGNTGELFF
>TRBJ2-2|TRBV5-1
CASSDRDSTGELFF
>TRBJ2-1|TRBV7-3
CASSFTSDNEQFF
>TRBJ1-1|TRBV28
CASSPPDGARNTEAFF
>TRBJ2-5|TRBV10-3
CAISRTSGVKETQYF
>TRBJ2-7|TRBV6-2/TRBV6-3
CASSYSTSGSYEQYF
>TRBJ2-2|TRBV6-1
CASSEALLQGAGELFF
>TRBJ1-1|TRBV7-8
CASSNRDRVSSGEAFF
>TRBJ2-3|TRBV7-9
CASSQYGERGGLYTQYF
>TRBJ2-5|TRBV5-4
CASSLPSGSQETQYF
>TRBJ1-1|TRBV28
CASSLRPGQGTEAFF
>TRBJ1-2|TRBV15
CATRDSMLNYGYTF
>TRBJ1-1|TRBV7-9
CASTTGRGQYTEAFF
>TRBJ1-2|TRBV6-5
CASSYSTGGGAGGYTF
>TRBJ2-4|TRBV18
CASSPLQGSFKNIQYF
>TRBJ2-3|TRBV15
CATSRGRAGLDTQYF
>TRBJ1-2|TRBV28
CASTWGQATYGYTF
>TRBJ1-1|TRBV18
CASSPPVSDRGVNTEAFF
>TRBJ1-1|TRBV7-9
CASSGEGQGDTEAFF
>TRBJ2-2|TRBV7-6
CASSLGTWSAGELFF
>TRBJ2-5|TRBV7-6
CASTPGVGNQETQYF
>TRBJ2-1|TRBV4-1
CASSHATSGRPHNEQFF
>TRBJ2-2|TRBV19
CASSRLASNTGELFF
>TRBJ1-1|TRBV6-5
CASATGGRAEAFF
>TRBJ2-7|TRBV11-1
CASSPLPGLAGREQYF
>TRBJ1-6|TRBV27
CASSPRTDNNSPLHF
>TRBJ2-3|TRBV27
CASRTGPGDGMAYF
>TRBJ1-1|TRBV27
CASSWGDRGNTEAFF
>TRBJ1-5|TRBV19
CASRMDRRIHQPQHF
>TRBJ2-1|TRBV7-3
CASSLGPSGGQDEQFF
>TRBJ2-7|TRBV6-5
CASSPRDSSYEQYF
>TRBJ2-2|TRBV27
CASSLRVNTGELFF
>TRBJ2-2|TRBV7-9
CASSYYGGTNTGELFF